A single sample is the source of the 21 T cell receptor beta chains below, sequenced in a study of technical replicates of blood from several donors. Only in-frame clones appear in the TCRdb table, and some are missing; sequencing was by immunoSEQ multiplex PCR. In the table there are over 75,000 clones, approximately 97% of which are singletons. Sequencing used T cells isolated from PBMCs. These receptors were obtained from a human donor in good health.

This chain links TRBV10-1 with TRBJ1-6; 8 bases map to TRBD1. Germline V gene lookup returns CDR1 WNHNN and CDR2 SYGVQD (reference sequence). This CDR3 comprises 14 residues. V gave up 2 bases and J gave up 8 bases; unmatched junction bases: 2. CDR3 DNA sequence: TGCGCCAGCAGTGAGGTACAGGGGGATTCACCCCTCCACTTT. Protein product: CASSEVQGDSPLHF.

The chain combines TRBV6-6 with TRBJ1-6, with D unclear. V dropped 2 bases and J dropped 7 bases, with 15 bases sitting between them. CDR3 length equals 16 residues. Germline-derived CDR1 and CDR2 are MNHNY and SVGAGI (reference sequence). The CDR3 sequence: CASSYLRTGINSPLHF. DNA of the CDR3: TGTGCCAGCAGTTACCTTCGGACGGGAATAAATTCACCCCTCCACTTT.

The genes are TRBV5-1 and TRBJ2-6; maybe TRBD1 (7 bases). The CDR3 is 15 residues long. Trimming removed 7 bases at V and 9 bases at J, with 20 bases between. Germline V gene lookup returns CDR1 SGHRS and CDR2 YFSETQ. The CDR3 reads CASGTDNRGGNVLTF. The CDR3 DNA follows: TGCGCCAGCGGCACCGACAACAGGGGAGGCAACGTCCTGACTTTC.

The genes are TRBV6-6 and TRBJ2-7; 7 bases agree with TRBD1. The CDR3 sequence is 15 residues long. V was clipped by 6 bases and J by 3 bases; unmatched bases: 11. From germline, CDR1 is MNHNY and CDR2 SVGAGI (reference sequence). The DNA for the CDR3 is TGTGCCAGCAGCCGAAGTCAGACAGGGAACTACGAGCAGTACTTC. It yields the protein CASSRSQTGNYEQYF.

V gene TRBV7-2 combines with J gene TRBJ1-1, with D possibly matching TRBD1 (5 bases). Germline V gene data show CDR1 as SGHTA and CDR2 as FQGNSA. The CDR3 has 15 amino acids. Trimming cost V 2 bases and J 3 bases, with 13 bases left between them. This chain's CDR3 is CASSLKGLTHTEAFF. Written as DNA, the CDR3 is TGTGCCAGCAGCTTAAAGGGACTCACCCACACTGAAGCTTTCTTT.

The V gene is TRBV19, the J gene TRBJ2-3, with 14 bases identical to TRBD2. In germline, CDR1 is LNHDA, CDR2 SQIVND (reference sequence). V was pared by 4 bases and J by 11 bases, with 8 bases of the junction left unmatched. The CDR3 covers 15 residues. Here the CDR3 reads CASSRGTSGSSRQYF. The DNA for the CDR3 is TGTGCCAGTAGTAGGGGGACTAGCGGGAGTTCGCGGCAGTATTTT.

In the case of this clone: The conserved phenylalanine or tryptophan normally closing the CDR3 is absent here, so this likely arose from a read error. The DNA is omitted, as the CDR3 cannot be located on it reliably, and the CDR3 follows TCRdb's listing. J is TRBJ1-1 and V is TRBV5-4. Termini included, the CDR3 measures 9 amino acids. Germline V gives CDR1 SGHNT, CDR2 YYREEE (reference sequence). The chain's CDR3 is CASRMGAGG.

V gene TRBV7-6 combines with J gene TRBJ2-2; unclear D gene. Trimming left V 1 base short and J 3 bases short, with 6 bases between. The CDR3 contains 14 residues. From germline, CDR1 is SGHVS and CDR2 FNYEAQ. The CDR3 sequence: CASSLGQYTGELFF. The CDR3 DNA sequence: TGTGCCAGCAGCTTAGGTCAATACACCGGGGAGCTGTTTTTT.

This sequence joins TRBV2 and TRBJ2-7; no firm D call. The V gene lost 5 bases and the J gene lost 6 bases, with 5 bases spanning the gap. The CDR3 spans 10 residues. Germline V gives CDR1 SNHLY, CDR2 FYNNEI. The CDR3 DNA reads as TGTGCCAGCAGTCCGTCCGAGCAGTACTTC. Translated: CASSPSEQYF.

This clone was picked up one time. CDR3 sequence reads: CASSEGPVMNTEAFF. The CDR3 DNA sequence: TGTGCCAGCAGTGAAGGTCCGGTCATGAACACTGAAGCTTTCTTT. The rearrangement links TRBV6-1 to TRBJ1-1; D call uncertain. The V gene lost 1 base and the J gene lost 0 bases, with 9 bases spanning the gap. The CDR3 runs 15 residues. Germline V gene sequence: CDR1 MNHNS, CDR2 SASEGT.

CDR3 DNA: TGTGCCAGCAGTTTATCCGCGGGACAGGATATTAACTATGGCTACACCTTC. Translating gives CASSLSAGQDINYGYTF. The genes are TRBV27 and TRBJ1-2, with 8 bases aligning to TRBD1. After removal of 0 bases from V and 1 base from J, the junction contained 7 bases not matched to a gene. The germline V gene has CDR1 MNHEY and CDR2 SMNVEV (reference sequence). There are 17 residues in the CDR3.

The rearrangement links TRBV5-1 to TRBJ1-6, with D unresolved. The V gene lost 5 bases and the J gene lost 3 bases, with 9 bases spanning the gap. Germline CDR1 is SGHRS and CDR2 is YFSETQ. CDR3 size: 14 residues. CDR3 coding DNA: TGCGCCAGCAGTCTCAGCGTCTATAATTCACCCCTCCACTTT. It yields the protein CASSLSVYNSPLHF.

This clone was counted only a few times. V and J are TRBV4-1 and TRBJ1-2; 7 bases agree with TRBD1. The CDR3 has 22 residues. V gave up 0 bases and J gave up 0 bases; unmatched junction bases: 22. In germline, CDR1 is MGHRA, CDR2 YSYEKL. The CDR3 coding sequence is TGCGCCAGCAGCCAAGATCGATTGGGCGTGTATCACCGGGACAGCACTAACTATGGCTACACCTTC. This gives the protein CASSQDRLGVYHRDSTNYGYTF.

J is TRBJ1-1 and V is TRBV6-6; 10 bases match TRBD1. This CDR3 has 16 residues. Germline trimming cut 2 bases from V and 1 base from J; bases unmatched to any gene: 4. In germline, CDR1 is MNHNY, CDR2 SVGAGI (reference sequence). This CDR3 reads CASSYRGTGENTEAFF. The CDR3 DNA reads TGTGCCAGCAGTTACCGTGGGACAGGGGAGAACACTGAAGCTTTCTTT.

This sequence joins TRBV6-6 and TRBJ2-5; 11 positions agree with TRBD1. V shed 6 bases, J shed 2 bases, and the junction held 5 bases outside the gene matches. This CDR3 is built from 15 residues. In germline, CDR1 is MNHNY, CDR2 SVGAGI (reference sequence). CDR3 sequence (DNA): TGTGCCAGCAGGCGGACAGGGGGCCCGCAAGAGACCCAGTACTTC. It specifies CASRRTGGPQETQYF.

V usage is TRBV6-1 and J usage is TRBJ1-3, with TRBD1 as a possible D gene (5 bases). The CDR3 sequence is 14 residues long. V lost 2 bases to trimming and J lost 5 bases, with 10 bases between them. The germline CDR1 and CDR2 sequences are MNHNS and SASEGT. The CDR3 DNA follows: TGTGCCAGCAGTGAACAGGGTAGTAGAAACACCATATATTTT. Its translation is CASSEQGSRNTIYF.

This sequence joins TRBV29-1 and TRBJ1-2, with 8 bases that match TRBD1. V dropped 3 bases and J dropped 4; count of bases not matched to a gene: 4. This CDR3 is built from 13 residues. In germline, CDR1 is SQVTM, CDR2 ANQGSEA. CDR3 residues: CSVDGTGSYGYTF. The CDR3 DNA sequence: TGCAGCGTTGATGGGACAGGTTCCTATGGCTACACCTTC.

The chain joins TRBV5-1 to TRBJ2-1; TRBD2 might be the D (5 bases). CDR3 length: 15 residues. Germline CDR1 is SGHRS and CDR2 is YFSETQ. V lost 0 bases to trimming and J lost 0 bases, with 7 bases between them. CDR3 residues: CASSLEGDSYNEQFF. For the CDR3, the DNA is TGCGCCAGCAGCTTGGAGGGAGACTCCTACAATGAGCAGTTCTTC.

This clone was detected only once. The chain joins TRBV19 to TRBJ2-1; 7 bases match TRBD1. Germline CDR1 is LNHDA and CDR2 is SQIVND (reference sequence). The CDR3 totals 14 residues. V was pared by 6 bases and J by 2 bases, with 4 bases of the junction left unmatched. DNA for the CDR3: TGTGCCAGTAGAAGGGACAGCACCTACAATGAGCAGTTCTTC. It encodes CASRRDSTYNEQFF.

This rearrangement joins TRBV2 to TRBJ1-2; D perhaps matches TRBD1 (6 bases). The CDR3 totals 13 residues. V was pared by 4 bases and J by 4 bases, with 10 bases between. The germline gives CDR1 SNHLY, CDR2 FYNNEI. The CDR3 region is CASSGGQRYGYTF. CDR3 nucleotides: TGTGCCAGCAGTGGAGGACAGCGCTATGGCTACACCTTC.

The J gene is TRBJ2-5, the V gene TRBV5-1; TRBD1 agrees at 11 bases. The V gene end was trimmed by 8 bases and the J gene end by 4 bases; junction bases not matched to a gene: 7. The CDR3 is 14 residues long. Germline CDR1 reads SGHRS; CDR2 reads YFSETQ. In DNA, the CDR3 is TGCGCCAGTAAACCCGGGACAGGGGGAGAGACCCAGTACTTC. Translating it yields CASKPGTGGETQYF.